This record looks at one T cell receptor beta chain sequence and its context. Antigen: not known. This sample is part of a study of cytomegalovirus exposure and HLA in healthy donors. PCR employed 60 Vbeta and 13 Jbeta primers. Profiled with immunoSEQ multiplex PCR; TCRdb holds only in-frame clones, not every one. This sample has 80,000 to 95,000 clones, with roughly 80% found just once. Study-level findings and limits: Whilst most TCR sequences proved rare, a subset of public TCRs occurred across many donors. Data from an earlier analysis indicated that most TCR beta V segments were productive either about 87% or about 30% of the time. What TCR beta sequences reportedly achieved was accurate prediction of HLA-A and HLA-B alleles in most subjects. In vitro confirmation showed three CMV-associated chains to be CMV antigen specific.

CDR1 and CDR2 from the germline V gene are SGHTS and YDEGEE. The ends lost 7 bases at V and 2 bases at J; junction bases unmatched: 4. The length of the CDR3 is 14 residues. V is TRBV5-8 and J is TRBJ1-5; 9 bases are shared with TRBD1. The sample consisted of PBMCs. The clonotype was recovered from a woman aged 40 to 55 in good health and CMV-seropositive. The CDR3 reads CASGGDRGNQPQHF. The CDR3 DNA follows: TGTGCCAGCGGAGGGGACAGGGGCAATCAGCCCCAGCATTTT. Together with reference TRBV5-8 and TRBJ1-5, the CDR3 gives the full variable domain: EAGVTQSPTHLIKTRGQQATLRCSPISGHTSVYWYQQALGLGLQFLLWYDEGEERNRGNFPPRFSGRQFPNYSSELNVNALELEDSALYLCASGGDRGNQPQHFGDGTRLSIL.